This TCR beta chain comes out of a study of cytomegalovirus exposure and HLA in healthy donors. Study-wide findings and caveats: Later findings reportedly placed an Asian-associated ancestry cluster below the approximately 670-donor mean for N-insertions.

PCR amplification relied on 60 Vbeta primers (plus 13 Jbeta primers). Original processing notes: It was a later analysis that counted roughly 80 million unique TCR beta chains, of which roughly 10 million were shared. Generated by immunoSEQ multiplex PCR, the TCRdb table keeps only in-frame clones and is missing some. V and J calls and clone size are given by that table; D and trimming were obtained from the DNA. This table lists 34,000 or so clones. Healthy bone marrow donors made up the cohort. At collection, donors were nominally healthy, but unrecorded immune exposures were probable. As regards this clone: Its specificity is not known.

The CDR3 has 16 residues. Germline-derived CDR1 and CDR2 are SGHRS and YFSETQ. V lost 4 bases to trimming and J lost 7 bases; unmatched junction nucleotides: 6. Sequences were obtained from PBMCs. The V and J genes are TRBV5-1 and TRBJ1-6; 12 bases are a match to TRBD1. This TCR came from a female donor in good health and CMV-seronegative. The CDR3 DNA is TGCGCCAGCAGCGACGGGACAGGGGGCAGAAATTCACCCCTCCACTTT. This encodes CASSDGTGGRNSPLHF.